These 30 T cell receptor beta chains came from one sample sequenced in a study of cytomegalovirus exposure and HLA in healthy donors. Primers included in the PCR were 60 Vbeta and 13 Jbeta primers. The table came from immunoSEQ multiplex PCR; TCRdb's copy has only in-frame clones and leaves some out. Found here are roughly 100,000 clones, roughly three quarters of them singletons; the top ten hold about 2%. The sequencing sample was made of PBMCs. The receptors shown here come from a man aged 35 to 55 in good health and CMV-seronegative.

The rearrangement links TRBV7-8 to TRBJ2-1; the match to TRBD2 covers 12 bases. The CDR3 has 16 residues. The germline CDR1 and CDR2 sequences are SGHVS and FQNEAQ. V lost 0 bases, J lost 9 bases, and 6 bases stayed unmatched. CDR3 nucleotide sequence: TGTGCCAGCAGCTTAGCGGGGCTAGCGGGGGGGGGTGAGCAGTTCTTC. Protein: CASSLAGLAGGGEQFF.

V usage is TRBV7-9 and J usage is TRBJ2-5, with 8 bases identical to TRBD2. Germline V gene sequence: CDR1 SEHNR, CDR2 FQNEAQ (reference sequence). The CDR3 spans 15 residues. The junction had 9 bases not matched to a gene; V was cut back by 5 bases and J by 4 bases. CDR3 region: CASSAGTSGGETQYF. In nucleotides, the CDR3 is TGTGCCAGCAGCGCCGGGACTAGTGGTGGAGAGACCCAGTACTTC.

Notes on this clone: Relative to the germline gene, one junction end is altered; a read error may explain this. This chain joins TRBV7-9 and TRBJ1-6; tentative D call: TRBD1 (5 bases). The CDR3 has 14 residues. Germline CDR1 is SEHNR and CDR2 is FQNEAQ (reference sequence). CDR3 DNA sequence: TGTTCCAGCAGCTCCAGGGTTAGGAATTCACCCCTCCACTTT. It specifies CSSSSRVRNSPLHF.

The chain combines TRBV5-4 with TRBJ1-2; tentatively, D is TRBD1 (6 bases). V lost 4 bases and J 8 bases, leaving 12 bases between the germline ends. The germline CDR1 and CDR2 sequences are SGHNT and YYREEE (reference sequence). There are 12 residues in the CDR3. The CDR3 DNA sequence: TGTGCCAGCAGCCCCAACAGGGACGGCTACACCTTC. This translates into CASSPNRDGYTF.

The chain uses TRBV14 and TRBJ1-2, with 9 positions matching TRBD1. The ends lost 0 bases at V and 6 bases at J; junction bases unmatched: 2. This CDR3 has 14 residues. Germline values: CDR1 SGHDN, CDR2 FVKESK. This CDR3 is CASSQDTGGHGYTF. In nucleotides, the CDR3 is TGTGCCAGCAGCCAAGATACAGGGGGCCATGGCTACACCTTC. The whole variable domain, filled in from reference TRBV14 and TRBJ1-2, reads EAGVTQFPSHSVIEKGQTVTLRCDPISGHDNLYWYRRVMGKEIKFLLHFVKESKQDESGMPNNRFLAERTGGTYSTLKVQPAELEDSGVYFCASSQDTGGHGYTFGSGTRLTVV.

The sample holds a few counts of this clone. This chain's CDR3 is CASSVDGGAERTDTQYF. CDR3 nucleotide sequence: TGTGCCAGCAGCGTAGACGGGGGGGCGGAACGCACAGATACGCAGTATTTT. This chain joins TRBV9 and TRBJ2-3, with 8 bases that match TRBD2. The CDR3 totals 17 residues. CDR1 is SGDLS and CDR2 is YYNGEE in the germline V gene. V lost 0 bases and J lost 1; bases outside the gene matches: 7.

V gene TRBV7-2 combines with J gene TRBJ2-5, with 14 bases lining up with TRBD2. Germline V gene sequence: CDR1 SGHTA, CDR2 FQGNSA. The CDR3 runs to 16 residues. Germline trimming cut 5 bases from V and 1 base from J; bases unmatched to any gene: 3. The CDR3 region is CASSIGTSGGQETQYF. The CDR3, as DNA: TGTGCCAGCAGCATCGGGACTAGCGGGGGCCAAGAGACCCAGTACTTC.

CDR3 nucleotides: TGTGCCACCGCAGACGGGACAGGCTCCTACGAGCAGTACTTC. Its translation: CATADGTGSYEQYF. The V and J genes are TRBV19 and TRBJ2-7, with 8 bases lining up with TRBD1. CDR1 and CDR2 (germline): LNHDA, SQIVND (reference sequence). Germline trimming cut 10 bases from V and 0 bases from J; bases unmatched to any gene: 8. The CDR3 contains 14 residues. The full variable domain, with the rest looked up from reference TRBV19 and TRBJ2-7, is DGGITQSPKYLFRKEGQNVTLSCEQNLNHDAMYWYRQDPGQGLRLIYYSQIVNDFQKGDIAEGYSVSREKKESFPLTVTSAQKNPTAFYLCATADGTGSYEQYFGPGTRLTVT.

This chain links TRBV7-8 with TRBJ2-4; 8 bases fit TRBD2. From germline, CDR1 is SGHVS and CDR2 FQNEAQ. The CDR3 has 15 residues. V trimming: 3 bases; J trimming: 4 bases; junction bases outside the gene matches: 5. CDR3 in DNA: TGTGCCAGCAGCTTGTCGGGGGGGGCTAAAAACATTCAGTACTTC. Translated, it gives CASSLSGGAKNIQYF.

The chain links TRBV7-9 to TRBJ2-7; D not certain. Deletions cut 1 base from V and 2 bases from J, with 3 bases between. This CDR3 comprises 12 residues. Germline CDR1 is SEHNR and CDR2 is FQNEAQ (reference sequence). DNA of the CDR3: TGTGCCAGCAGCTTAGAGCCCTACGAGCAGTACTTC. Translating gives CASSLEPYEQYF.

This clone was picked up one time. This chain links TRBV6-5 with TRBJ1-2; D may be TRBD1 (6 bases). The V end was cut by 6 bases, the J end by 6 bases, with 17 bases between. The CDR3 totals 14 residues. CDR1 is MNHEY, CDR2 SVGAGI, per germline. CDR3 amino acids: CASRDSRRLHGYTF. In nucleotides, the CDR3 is TGTGCCAGCAGGGACAGTAGAAGGTTACATGGCTACACCTTC.

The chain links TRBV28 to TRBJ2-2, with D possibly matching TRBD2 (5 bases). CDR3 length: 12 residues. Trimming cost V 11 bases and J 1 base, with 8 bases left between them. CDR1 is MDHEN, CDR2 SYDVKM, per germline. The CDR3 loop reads CAARENTGELFF. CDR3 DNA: TGTGCCGCTCGGGAGAACACCGGGGAGCTGTTTTTT.

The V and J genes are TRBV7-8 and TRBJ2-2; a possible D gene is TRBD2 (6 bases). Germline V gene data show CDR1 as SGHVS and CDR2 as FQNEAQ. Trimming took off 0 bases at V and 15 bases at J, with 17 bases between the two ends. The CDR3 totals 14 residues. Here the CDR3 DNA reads TGTGCCAGCAGCTTAGCGAATCTCGGAGGGGTGGTGTTTTTT. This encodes CASSLANLGGVVFF.

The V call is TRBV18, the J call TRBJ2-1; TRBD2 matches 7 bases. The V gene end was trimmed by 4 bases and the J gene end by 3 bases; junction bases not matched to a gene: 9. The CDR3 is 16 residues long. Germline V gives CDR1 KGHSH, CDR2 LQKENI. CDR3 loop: CASSLQSSGHYNEQFF. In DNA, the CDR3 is TGTGCCAGCTCACTACAATCTAGCGGACACTACAATGAGCAGTTCTTC.

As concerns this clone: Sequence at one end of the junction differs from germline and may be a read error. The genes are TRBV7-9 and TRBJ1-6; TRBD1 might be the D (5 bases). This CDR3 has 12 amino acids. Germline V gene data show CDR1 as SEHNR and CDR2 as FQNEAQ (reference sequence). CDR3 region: CSSSLVGAPLHF. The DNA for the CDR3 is TGTTCCAGCAGCTTAGTAGGGGCACCCCTCCACTTT.

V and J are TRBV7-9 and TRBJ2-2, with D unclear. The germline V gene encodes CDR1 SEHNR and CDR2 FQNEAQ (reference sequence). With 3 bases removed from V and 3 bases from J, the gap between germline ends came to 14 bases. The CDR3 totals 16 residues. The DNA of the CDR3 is TGTGCCAGCAGCTTCCAGGTTTTTCTGGACACCGGGGAGCTGTTTTTT. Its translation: CASSFQVFLDTGELFF.

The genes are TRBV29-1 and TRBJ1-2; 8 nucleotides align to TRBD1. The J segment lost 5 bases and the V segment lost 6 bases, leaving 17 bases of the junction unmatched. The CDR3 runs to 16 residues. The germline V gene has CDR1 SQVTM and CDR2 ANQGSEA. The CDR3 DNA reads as TGCAGCGTATCAAAGGAGCCAGGGGGCGGAAAGTATGGCTACACCTTC. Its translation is CSVSKEPGGGKYGYTF.

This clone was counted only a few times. Here the CDR3 DNA reads TGTGCCAGCAGATCTGGGGGACAGTTCGGCGAGCAGTACTTC. This translates into CASRSGGQFGEQYF. The chain combines TRBV28 with TRBJ2-7; 7 nucleotides align to TRBD1. CDR3 size: 14 residues. V gave up 6 bases and J gave up 6 bases; unmatched junction bases: 11. Germline-derived CDR1 and CDR2 are MDHEN and SYDVKM. The full variable domain, with the rest looked up from reference TRBV28 and TRBJ2-7, is DVKVTQSSRYLVKRTGEKVFLECVQDMDHENMFWYRQDPGLGLRLIYFSYDVKMKEKGDIPEGYSVSREKKERFSLILESASTNQTSMYLCASRSGGQFGEQYFGPGTRLTVT.

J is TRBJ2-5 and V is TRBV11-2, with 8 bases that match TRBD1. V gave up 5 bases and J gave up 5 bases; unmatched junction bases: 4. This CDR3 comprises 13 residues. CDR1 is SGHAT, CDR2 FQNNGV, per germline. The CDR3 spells CASSRRQGETQYF. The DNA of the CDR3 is TGTGCCAGCAGCCGGAGACAGGGGGAGACCCAGTACTTC.

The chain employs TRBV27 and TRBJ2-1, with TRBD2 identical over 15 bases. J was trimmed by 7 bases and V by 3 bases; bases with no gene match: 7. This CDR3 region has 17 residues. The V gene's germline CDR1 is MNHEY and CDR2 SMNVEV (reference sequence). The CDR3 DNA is TGTGCCAGCAGTTTTGGACTAGCGGGGGGGCCTTTGAATGAGCAGTTCTTC. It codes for CASSFGLAGGPLNEQFF.

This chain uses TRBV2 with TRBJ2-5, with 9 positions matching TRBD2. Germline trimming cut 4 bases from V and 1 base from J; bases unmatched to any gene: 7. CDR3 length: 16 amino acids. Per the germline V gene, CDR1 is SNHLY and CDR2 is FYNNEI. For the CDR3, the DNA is TGTGCCAGCAGTGGTAGGACTAGCGATCCCCAAGAGACCCAGTACTTC. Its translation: CASSGRTSDPQETQYF.

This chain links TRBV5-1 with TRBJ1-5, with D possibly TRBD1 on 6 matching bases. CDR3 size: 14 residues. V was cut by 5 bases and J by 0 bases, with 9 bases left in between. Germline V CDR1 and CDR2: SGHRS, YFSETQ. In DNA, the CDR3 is TGCGCCAGCAGGAAGGACAGTAGCAATCAGCCCCAGCATTTT. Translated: CASRKDSSNQPQHF.

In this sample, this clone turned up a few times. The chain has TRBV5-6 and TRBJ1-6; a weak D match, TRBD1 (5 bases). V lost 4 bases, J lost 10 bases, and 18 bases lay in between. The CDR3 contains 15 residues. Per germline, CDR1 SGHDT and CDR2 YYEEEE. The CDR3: CASSLDQGGSSPLHF. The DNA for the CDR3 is TGTGCCAGCAGCCTGGATCAGGGAGGGTCCTCACCCCTCCACTTT. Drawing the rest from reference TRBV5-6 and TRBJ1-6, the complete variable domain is DAGVTQSPTHLIKTRGQQVTLRCSPKSGHDTVSWYQQALGQGPQFIFQYYEEEERQRGNFPDRFSGHQFPNYSSELNVNALLLGDSALYLCASSLDQGGSSPLHFGNGTRLTVT.

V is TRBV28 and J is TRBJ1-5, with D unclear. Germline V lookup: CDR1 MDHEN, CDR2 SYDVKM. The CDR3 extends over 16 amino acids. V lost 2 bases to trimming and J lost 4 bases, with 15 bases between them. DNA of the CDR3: TGTGCCAGCAGTTTAATCCCGGACTCCTCTAATCAGCCCCAGCATTTT. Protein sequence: CASSLIPDSSNQPQHF.

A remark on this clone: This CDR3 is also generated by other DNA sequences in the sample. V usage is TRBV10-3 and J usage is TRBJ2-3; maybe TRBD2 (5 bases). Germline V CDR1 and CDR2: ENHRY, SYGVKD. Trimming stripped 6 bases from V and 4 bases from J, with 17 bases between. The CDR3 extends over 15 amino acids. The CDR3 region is CAISLAAGGSDTQYF. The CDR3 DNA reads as TGTGCCATCAGCCTCGCCGCGGGCGGGTCAGATACGCAGTATTTT.

The CDR3 DNA is TGTGCCAGCAGCCCTCCAATGACAGGGACTAGCACTGAAGCTTTCTTT. Protein sequence: CASSPPMTGTSTEAFF. V usage is TRBV5-5 and J usage is TRBJ1-1, with 7 bases that match TRBD1. Germline-derived CDR1 and CDR2 are SGHKS and YYEKEE (reference sequence). CDR3 length equals 16 residues. Unmatched junction bases numbered 13, after V lost 4 bases and J lost 4 bases.

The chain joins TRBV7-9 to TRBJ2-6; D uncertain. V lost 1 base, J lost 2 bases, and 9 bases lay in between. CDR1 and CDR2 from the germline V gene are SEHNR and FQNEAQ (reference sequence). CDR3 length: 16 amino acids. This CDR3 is CASSLVMGTGANVLTF. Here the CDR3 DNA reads TGTGCCAGCAGCTTAGTAATGGGCACTGGGGCCAACGTCCTGACTTTC.

The CDR3 DNA follows: TGTGCCAGCAGCCCGCGACCTAAGACAGGCCCGAACACTGAAGCTTTCTTT. This sequence encodes CASSPRPKTGPNTEAFF. The chain employs TRBV7-8 and TRBJ1-1; a possible D gene is TRBD1 (6 bases). Germline lookup yields CDR1 SGHVS and CDR2 FQNEAQ. The CDR3 spans 17 residues. With 5 bases removed from V and 1 base from J, the gap between germline ends came to 20 bases.

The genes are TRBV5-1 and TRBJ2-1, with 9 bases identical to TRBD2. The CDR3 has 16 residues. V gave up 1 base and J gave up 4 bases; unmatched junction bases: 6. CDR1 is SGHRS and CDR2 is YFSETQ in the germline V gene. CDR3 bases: TGCGCCAGCAGCTTGCGGGCTAGCGGGGAGTACAATGAGCAGTTCTTC. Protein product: CASSLRASGEYNEQFF. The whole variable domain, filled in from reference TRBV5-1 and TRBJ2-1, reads KAGVTQTPRYLIKTRGQQVTLSCSPISGHRSVSWYQQTPGQGLQFLFEYFSETQRNKGNFPGRFSGRQFSNSRSEMNVSTLELGDSALYLCASSLRASGEYNEQFFGPGTRLTVL.

The CDR3 DNA is TGTGCCAGCAGCCCTGGACTAGCCACAGATACGCAGTATTTT. This sequence encodes CASSPGLATDTQYF. This chain links TRBV4-2 with TRBJ2-3; 8 bases are shared with TRBD2. Germline V CDR1 and CDR2: LGHNA, YNFKEQ. J gave up 2 bases and V 4 bases, and 2 bases lay outside the gene matches. The CDR3 has 14 residues.